Shown below are 24 T cell receptor beta chains from a single sample sequenced in a study of blood T cells in healthy people across ages. A second about 6 to 11 cycle PCR used barcoded and J-beta primers. TCRdb itself ran the 5' RACE reads through MiXCR, one entry per CDR3 protein. The data contain approximately 690,000 distinct CDR3 sequences, roughly 50% of them singletons. The sequenced material came from blood. The receptors originated from a man between 60 and 75 years old in good health.

The V gene is TRBV5-1, the J gene TRBJ2-5; D is perhaps TRBD1 (7 bases). The ends were cut back, 3 bases at V and 2 bases at J, with 14 bases in the middle. Germline CDR1 reads SGHRS; CDR2 reads YFSETQ. This CDR3 contains 15 residues. This CDR3 is CASSWAGQQQETQYF. CDR3 bases: TGCGCCAGCAGCTGGGCGGGACAGCAGCAAGAGACCCAGTACTTC.

The chain employs TRBV12-3 or TRBV12-4 and TRBJ2-1, with D perhaps matching TRBD2 (6 bases). The CDR3 has 12 amino acids. The V end was cut by 6 bases, the J end by 8 bases, with 11 bases between. CDR3 DNA sequence: TGTGCCAGCAGGACCCTAGCGTATGAGCAGTTCTTC. Protein sequence: CASRTLAYEQFF.

The genes are TRBV3-1 and TRBJ1-4; no reliable D call. V was clipped by 3 bases and J by 8 bases, with 16 bases between them. Germline CDR1 is LGHDT and CDR2 is YNNKEL (reference sequence). CDR3 length: 15 residues. The chain's CDR3 is CASSQDILRREKLFF. The DNA of the CDR3 is TGTGCCAGCAGCCAGGATATACTACGGCGGGAAAAACTGTTTTTT.

The rearrangement joins TRBV25-1 to TRBJ1-1; 7 bases are shared with TRBD1. The CDR3 is made up of 13 amino acids. Germline V gene lookup returns CDR1 MGHDK and CDR2 SYGVNS. J was trimmed by 5 bases and V by 6 bases; bases with no gene match: 6. CDR3 in DNA: TGTGCCAGCAGGGGGGACAGTGGTACTGAAGCTTTCTTT. Residues: CASRGDSGTEAFF. The full variable domain, with the rest looked up from reference TRBV25-1 and TRBJ1-1, is EADIYQTPRYLVIGTGKKITLECSQTMGHDKMYWYQQDPGMELHLIHYSYGVNSTEKGDLSSESTVSRIRTEHFPLTLESARPSHTSQYLCASRGDSGTEAFFGQGTRLTVV.

The V call is TRBV4-2, the J call TRBJ1-5; D is ambiguous. Germline V gene lookup returns CDR1 LGHNA and CDR2 YNFKEQ. The CDR3 totals 15 residues. V was pared by 3 bases and J by 0 bases, with 9 bases between. This chain's CDR3 is CASSHNRDSNQPQHF. CDR3 DNA: TGTGCCAGCAGCCATAACAGAGATAGCAATCAGCCCCAGCATTTT.

This clonotype was picked up a small number of times. The V call is TRBV6-6, the J call TRBJ2-7, with no clear D. The germline V gene encodes CDR1 MNHNY and CDR2 SVGAGI (reference sequence). The V and J ends lost 7 bases and 4 bases respectively, with 14 bases between them. CDR3 length equals 13 residues. CDR3 nucleotides: TGTGCCAGCATTGATGGGTTAGGGTACGAGCAGTACTTC. It yields the protein CASIDGLGYEQYF.

This clonotype was observed a handful of times. The chain has TRBV6-6 and TRBJ1-5; tentatively, D is TRBD1 (6 bases). The CDR3 has 14 amino acids. Germline lookup yields CDR1 MNHNY and CDR2 SVGAGI (reference sequence). With 2 bases removed from V and 5 bases from J, the gap between germline ends came to 10 bases. This chain's CDR3 is CASSYRAGDQPQHF. DNA of the CDR3: TGTGCCAGCAGTTACCGGGCAGGGGATCAGCCCCAGCATTTT.

V and J are TRBV15 and TRBJ2-7; no definite D call. V gave up 0 bases and J gave up 1 base, with 10 bases separating them. This CDR3 has 15 residues. The germline CDR1 and CDR2 sequences are LNHNV and YYDKDF (reference sequence). The CDR3 loop reads CATSRDQLASYEQYF. For the CDR3, the DNA is TGTGCCACCAGCAGAGATCAGCTCGCTTCCTACGAGCAGTACTTC.

This clonotype was seen only a few times. The V call is TRBV15, the J call TRBJ2-3, with D perhaps matching TRBD2 (5 bases). Germline V CDR1 and CDR2: LNHNV, YYDKDF (reference sequence). Trimming shortened V by 1 base and J by 5 bases, and 10 bases separated the two germline ends. The CDR3 has 14 amino acids. CDR3 in DNA: TGTGCCACCAGCAGAGTTCTTGGACTAGATACGCAGTATTTT. It translates to CATSRVLGLDTQYF.

A note on this clonotype: This may be a read error: a much more frequent sequence differs by one nucleotide. The genes are TRBV4-1 and TRBJ2-7; 7 nucleotides line up with TRBD2. The J call may be in error: the DNA end matches TRBJ2-5 better. Per germline, CDR1 MGHRA and CDR2 YSYEKL. This CDR3 is 16 amino acids long. The CDR3 loop reads CTSSQDRSGAVETQYF. The CDR3 DNA reads TGCACCAGCAGCCAAGATAGGAGCGGGGCCGTGGAGACCCAGTACTTC.

The chain uses TRBV10-3 and TRBJ2-1; 9 bases agree with TRBD1. The junction had 4 bases not matched to a gene; V was cut back by 6 bases and J by 4 bases. This CDR3 is built from 14 residues. Looked up from germline, CDR1 is ENHRY and CDR2 is SYGVKD. CDR3 sequence reads: CAIRGDREYNEQFF. In DNA, the CDR3 is TGTGCCATCAGGGGGGACAGGGAGTACAATGAGCAGTTCTTC.

A remark on this clonotype: A clone one base away is much larger, so this may be a read error. J is TRBJ2-5 and V is TRBV24-1; maybe TRBD1 (6 bases). In germline, CDR1 is KGHDR, CDR2 SFDVKD. CDR3 length: 13 residues. Trimming took 5 bases from V and 2 from J, leaving 8 bases between them. CDR3 nucleotides: TGTGCCACCAGTGGCAGGGGACAAGAGACCCAGTACTTC. Residues: CATSGRGQETQYF.

V is TRBV27 and J is TRBJ1-5; 8 nucleotides align to TRBD1. The CDR3 is 15 residues long. J was trimmed by 4 bases and V by 3 bases; bases with no gene match: 5. From germline, CDR1 is MNHEY and CDR2 SMNVEV (reference sequence). CDR3 sequence reads: CASSFGQGGNQPQHF. CDR3 nucleotides: TGTGCCAGCAGTTTCGGACAGGGAGGGAATCAGCCCCAGCATTTT.

V usage is TRBV20-1 and J usage is TRBJ2-7; a possible D gene is TRBD2 (5 bases). Trimming cost V 6 bases and J 10 bases, with 22 bases left between them. Germline values: CDR1 DFQATT, CDR2 SNEGSKA (reference sequence). The CDR3 has 13 residues. The CDR3 DNA sequence: TGCAGTGCGTCCCCGGGGAAACCCGGAACCCAGTACTTC. Its protein is CSASPGKPGTQYF.

The V and J genes are TRBV7-8 and TRBJ2-3; unclear D gene. Trimming pared 0 bases from V and 0 bases from J, leaving 13 bases between. CDR1 and CDR2 from the germline V gene are SGHVS and FQNEAQ. The CDR3 has 17 amino acids. The CDR3 sequence: CASSLASTYSSTDTQYF. The DNA for the CDR3 is TGTGCCAGCAGCTTAGCGAGTACATACTCTAGCACAGATACGCAGTATTTT.

The gene calls are TRBV5-4 and TRBJ2-5, with 13 bases that match TRBD2. The CDR3 sequence is 17 residues long. With 4 bases clipped from V and 0 bases from J, the junction kept 6 bases outside the gene matches. The germline gives CDR1 SGHNT, CDR2 YYREEE (reference sequence). Here the CDR3 DNA reads TGTGCCAGCAGCAGGACTAGCGGGGGTCTTTACCAAGAGACCCAGTACTTC. It translates to CASSRTSGGLYQETQYF.

This clonotype was observed once. The chain joins TRBV20-1 to TRBJ2-5; D perhaps matches TRBD2 (5 bases). Germline assignment: CDR1 DFQATT and CDR2 SNEGSKA (reference sequence). V gave up 6 bases and J gave up 5 bases, with 16 bases separating them. This CDR3 is 13 amino acids long. DNA of the CDR3: TGCAGTGCACCGACTCCTCCGGGGGAGACCCAGTACTTC. This gives the protein CSAPTPPGETQYF.

The chain is built from TRBV7-9 and TRBJ2-1; possible D gene TRBD2, 6 bases. Trimming removed 3 bases from V and 10 bases from J, with 19 bases in between. CDR1 is SEHNR, CDR2 FQNEAQ, per germline (reference sequence). This CDR3 spans 15 amino acids. The chain's CDR3 is CASSFLLLADEEQFF. DNA of the CDR3: TGTGCCAGCAGCTTTTTACTACTAGCAGATGAAGAGCAGTTCTTC.

The chain carries TRBV4-1 and TRBJ2-5, with D possibly called TRBD1 or TRBD2 (5 bases each). CDR3 length equals 17 residues. V shed 6 bases and J shed 5 bases, with 25 bases lying between them. The V gene's germline CDR1 is MGHRA and CDR2 YSYEKL. The CDR3 bases are TGCGCCAGCAGGCAATCGTTGGGGACGGTGTTGTCGGAGACCCAGTACTTC. Encoded protein: CASRQSLGTVLSETQYF.

This sequence joins TRBV3-1 and TRBJ2-7, with TRBD1 matching over 7 bases. J gave up 6 bases and V 1 base, and 6 bases lay outside the gene matches. Germline V gene sequence: CDR1 LGHDT, CDR2 YNNKEL (reference sequence). The CDR3 contains 14 residues. The DNA of the CDR3 is TGTGCCAGCAGCCAAGGAGAAGGGGGCTTCGAGCAGTACTTC. It codes for CASSQGEGGFEQYF.

The rearrangement links TRBV25-1 to TRBJ1-4; TRBD1 agrees at 7 bases. There are 15 residues in the CDR3. CDR1 is MGHDK, CDR2 SYGVNS, per germline. J lost 7 bases, V lost 1 base, and 6 bases had no gene match. The CDR3 sequence: CASSEFRGGGEKLFF. CDR3 DNA: TGTGCCAGCAGTGAATTTAGAGGGGGCGGTGAAAAACTGTTTTTT. The whole variable domain, filled in from reference TRBV25-1 and TRBJ1-4, reads EADIYQTPRYLVIGTGKKITLECSQTMGHDKMYWYQQDPGMELHLIHYSYGVNSTEKGDLSSESTVSRIRTEHFPLTLESARPSHTSQYLCASSEFRGGGEKLFFGSGTQLSVL.

CDR3 protein: CASSQEALAGHEQYF. The CDR3 nucleotides read TGTGCCAGCAGCCAGGAAGCACTAGCGGGCCACGAGCAGTACTTC. This chain connects TRBV4-2 to TRBJ2-7, with TRBD2 identical over 9 bases. With 3 bases clipped from V and 5 bases from J, the junction kept 8 bases outside the gene matches. Per germline, CDR1 LGHNA and CDR2 YNFKEQ. There are 15 residues in the CDR3.

The chain carries TRBV5-5 and TRBJ2-7, with D possibly being TRBD1 or TRBD2 (6 bases each). The V gene lost 4 bases and the J gene lost 2 bases, with 19 bases spanning the gap. Germline V gives CDR1 SGHKS, CDR2 YYEKEE (reference sequence). This CDR3 comprises 16 residues. The CDR3 protein is CASSHGGGRMTYEQYV. Here the CDR3 DNA reads TGTGCCAGCAGCCACGGGGGCGGCAGGATGACCTACGAGCAGTACGTC.

The V call is TRBV20-1, the J call TRBJ1-4, with 8 bases lining up with TRBD1. CDR3 size: 13 residues. Germline V CDR1 and CDR2: DFQATT, SNEGSKA (reference sequence). Trimming removed 5 bases from V and 7 bases from J; junction bases left unmatched: 6. CDR3: CSARAGGVEKLFF. As DNA, the CDR3 is TGCAGTGCTCGGGCAGGGGGCGTTGAAAAACTGTTTTTT.